A selection of T cell receptor beta chains follows, all from one sample in a study of cytomegalovirus exposure and HLA in healthy donors. Some clones are missing from TCRdb's copy, which holds only in-frame ones; the method was immunoSEQ multiplex PCR. This sample carries roughly 180,000 clones, just under 80% of them seen once, and the ten largest clones take 4.5% to 7.5%. Sequencing was performed on PBMCs. The receptors were sampled from a woman between 25 and 40 years old in good health and CMV-seropositive. CDR3s include the opening cysteine and the closing phenylalanine or tryptophan. The D gene is left open where the match is weak. Some rows have no size entry. The others give once, few or many, or a class for an expanded clone.

d_call,v_call,clone_size,j_call,cdr3_aa,cdr3_nt
TRBD2,TRBV5-1,NA,TRBJ2-1,CASSGGINEQFF,TGCGCCAGCTCGGGGGGAATCAATGAGCAGTTCTTC
TRBD1,TRBV15,NA,TRBJ1-6,CATSGRTGGNSPLHF,TGTGCCACCAGCGGCAGGACAGGCGGAAATTCACCCCTCCACTTT
NA,TRBV4-3,NA,TRBJ2-3,CASSQDRGWGTDTQYF,TGCGCCAGCAGCCAAGATCGAGGTTGGGGCACAGATACGCAGTATTTT
NA,TRBV7-9,NA,TRBJ1-5,CASSLAPGADQPQHF,TGTGCCAGCAGCTTAGCCCCAGGGGCCGATCAGCCCCAGCATTTT
TRBD2,TRBV7-2,NA,TRBJ2-7,CASSVGSSGGLLLEYEQYF,TGTGCCAGCAGTGTAGGGAGTAGCGGGGGCCTACTTCTCGAATACGAGCAGTACTTC
TRBD2,TRBV11-1,NA,TRBJ2-2,CASSRILAGGGGTGELFF,TGTGCCAGCAGCAGAATACTAGCGGGGGGAGGTGGCACCGGGGAGCTGTTTTTT
TRBD1,TRBV7-9,few,TRBJ1-1,CASSFTGVGGTEAFF,TGTGCCAGCAGCTTTACAGGGGTGGGTGGAACTGAAGCTTTCTTT
NA,TRBV7-9,NA,TRBJ1-3,CASSLSTGGNTIYF,TGTGCCAGCAGCTTAAGCACAGGGGGAAACACCATATATTTT
NA,TRBV13,NA,TRBJ2-1,CASSRRNEQFF,TGTGCCAGCAGCCGCAGGAATGAGCAGTTCTTC
TRBD1,TRBV4-1,NA,TRBJ2-7,CASSRDRGLQSWQYF,TGCGCCAGCAGCCGCGACAGGGGGCTACAGAGTTGGCAGTACTTC
TRBD1,TRBV27,NA,TRBJ2-3,CASRLRQGAGQAQYF,TGTGCCAGCAGACTTCGACAGGGGGCTGGGCAGGCGCAGTATTTT
NA,TRBV2,NA,TRBJ1-1,CASSEFGGFGAFF,TGTGCCAGCAGTGAATTTGGGGGCTTTGGGGCTTTCTTT
NA,TRBV7-9,once,TRBJ2-3,CASSPGVERNTDTQYF,TGTGCCAGCAGCCCTGGTGTGGAGAGGAACACAGATACGCAGTATTTT
NA,TRBV29-1,NA,TRBJ1-3,CSALGTAGNSGNTIYF,TGCAGCGCTCTCGGTACGGCCGGGAACTCTGGAAACACCATATATTTT
TRBD1,TRBV5-4,NA,TRBJ2-7,CASSLGGQSYEQYF,TGTGCCAGCAGCTTGGGGGGACAGTCCTACGAGCAGTACTTC
NA,TRBV28,NA,TRBJ1-4,CASSLLGGDEKLFF,TGTGCCAGCAGTTTATTGGGAGGAGATGAAAAACTGTTTTTT
NA,TRBV7-9,NA,TRBJ2-3,CASAGARGTSTDTQYF,TGTGCCAGCGCGGGGGCCCGGGGTACTAGCACAGATACACAGTATTTT
TRBD2,TRBV7-6,NA,TRBJ2-2,CASAPRGLADTGELFF,TGTGCCAGCGCCCCCCGAGGACTAGCGGATACCGGGGAGCTGTTTTTT
TRBD1,TRBV6-5,NA,TRBJ1-1,CASRGLGQGAEAFF,TGTGCCAGCAGGGGCTTGGGACAGGGGGCTGAAGCTTTCTTT
TRBD2,TRBV7-2,NA,TRBJ2-7,CASSRGLAGPLGEQYF,TGTGCCAGCAGCAGAGGACTAGCGGGGCCTCTAGGCGAGCAGTACTTC
NA,TRBV15,NA,TRBJ1-6,CATGGKLSSYNSPLHF,TGTGCCACGGGGGGAAAACTAAGCTCCTATAATTCACCCCTCCACTTT
NA,TRBV7-9,NA,TRBJ2-7,CASSPLTARIYEQYF,TGTGCCAGCAGCCCGTTGACAGCCAGGATCTACGAGCAGTACTTC
NA,TRBV7-9,NA,TRBJ1-4,CASSRWDIWEKLFF,TGTGCCAGCAGCCGTTGGGACATTTGGGAAAAACTGTTTTTT
NA,TRBV2,NA,TRBJ2-1,CASSESFAGKQFF,TGTGCCAGCAGTGAATCGTTCGCGGGTAAGCAGTTCTTC
NA,TRBV27,once,TRBJ2-3,CASSSQVEDTQYF,TGTGCCAGCAGTTCCCAGGTGGAAGATACGCAGTATTTT
TRBD1,TRBV11-1,once,TRBJ2-3,CASSLHRGSGTDTQYF,TGTGCCAGCAGCTTACACAGGGGAAGCGGCACAGATACGCAGTATTTT
TRBD2,TRBV5-1,NA,TRBJ2-5,CASSPLAGVPQETQYF,TGCGCCAGCAGCCCCTTAGCGGGAGTACCTCAAGAGACCCAGTACTTC
TRBD2,TRBV5-1,NA,TRBJ2-3,CASSLGRTSGTDTQYF,TGCGCCAGCAGCTTGGGGCGGACTAGCGGAACAGATACGCAGTATTTT
TRBD1,TRBV5-1,NA,TRBJ2-1,CASTSGQSSYNEQFF,TGCGCCAGCACGTCGGGACAGAGCTCCTACAATGAGCAGTTCTTC
NA,TRBV21-1,NA,TRBJ2-7,CASRTHMAFGYEQYF,TGTGCCAGTCGGACTCACATGGCCTTCGGTTACGAGCAGTACTTC
NA,TRBV9,NA,TRBJ1-2,CASSVGAVHGYTF,TGTGCCAGCAGCGTAGGTGCAGTCCATGGCTACACCTTC
NA,TRBV27,NA,TRBJ2-7,CASSKGDITYEQYF,TGTGCCAGCAGCAAAGGGGACATTACCTACGAGCAGTACTTC
TRBD1,TRBV6-1,NA,TRBJ1-1,CASRRPRQGETEAFF,TGTGCCAGCAGGAGACCCCGACAGGGTGAAACTGAAGCTTTCTTT
NA,TRBV7-2,few,TRBJ1-2,CASSLPQVKAGYTF,TGTGCCAGCAGCTTACCACAGGTTAAAGCCGGCTACACCTTC
NA,TRBV4-3,NA,TRBJ2-6,CASSQDPARGSGANVLTF,TGCGCCAGCAGCCAAGACCCGGCCAGGGGCTCTGGGGCCAACGTCCTGACTTTC
TRBD1,TRBV5-6,NA,TRBJ1-1,CASSLVRDRGTEAFF,TGTGCCAGCAGCTTGGTACGGGACAGAGGCACTGAAGCTTTCTTT
TRBD2,TRBV2,NA,TRBJ2-7,CASRVAGGVSEQYF,TGTGCCAGCAGGGTAGCGGGGGGGGTGTCCGAGCAGTACTTC
NA,TRBV7-2,NA,TRBJ1-4,CASSAGGTLGKLFF,TGTGCCAGCAGCGCGGGGGGGACCTTAGGAAAACTGTTTTTT
TRBD2,TRBV5-6,NA,TRBJ2-7,CASHSWGGGYEQYF,TGTGCCAGCCACTCCTGGGGGGGAGGATACGAGCAGTACTTC
NA,TRBV13,NA,TRBJ1-3,CASSLVGSGNTIYF,TGTGCCAGCAGCTTAGTCGGCTCTGGAAACACCATATATTTT
TRBD1,TRBV5-1,NA,TRBJ2-1,CASRVGTGGVSGEQFF,TGCGCCAGCAGAGTGGGGACAGGGGGCGTTTCGGGTGAGCAGTTCTTC
NA,TRBV5-6,few,TRBJ1-5,CASSFHTGLQPQHF,TGTGCCAGCAGCTTTCACACAGGGCTACAGCCCCAGCATTTT
NA,TRBV28,once,TRBJ1-2,CASSLLQGLYGYTF,TGTGCCAGCAGTTTACTACAGGGCCTCTATGGCTACACCTTC
TRBD2,TRBV11-2,NA,TRBJ2-7,CASNHGPTSGTSSYEQYF,TGTGCCAGCAACCACGGACCGACTAGCGGGACTAGCTCCTACGAGCAGTACTTC
NA,TRBV5-1,NA,TRBJ1-1,CASSLPAGATEAFF,TGCGCCAGCAGCTTGCCCGCAGGGGCCACTGAAGCTTTCTTT
TRBD1,TRBV5-1,NA,TRBJ1-4,CASSLGQGEGEKLFF,TGCGCCAGCAGCTTGGGACAGGGGGAAGGCGAAAAACTGTTTTTT
NA,TRBV6-1,NA,TRBJ1-5,CASSAWEGQPQHF,TGTGCCAGCAGCGCCTGGGAGGGTCAGCCCCAGCATTTT
NA,TRBV4-3,few,TRBJ1-1,CASSQGGLNTEAFF,TGCGCCAGCAGCCAGGGGGGTCTGAACACTGAAGCTTTCTTT
TRBD1,TRBV5-1,NA,TRBJ1-5,CASSLEGTGGNQPQHF,TGCGCCAGCAGCTTGGAGGGGACAGGCGGCAATCAGCCCCAGCATTTT
TRBD2,TRBV28,NA,TRBJ2-3,CASSFGGLAADTQYF,TGTGCCAGCAGCTTCGGCGGACTAGCGGCAGATACGCAGTATTTT
TRBD1,TRBV9,NA,TRBJ1-1,CASSVLTGGNTEAFF,TGTGCCAGCAGCGTCCTGACAGGGGGGAACACTGAAGCTTTCTTT
NA,TRBV6-5,NA,TRBJ1-2,CASSRAGSGDGYTF,TGTGCCAGCAGTCGGGCAGGGTCTGGAGATGGCTACACCTTC
TRBD1,TRBV13,NA,TRBJ2-7,CASSPISGTGAYEQYF,TGTGCCAGCAGCCCTATTAGTGGGACAGGGGCCTACGAGCAGTACTTC
NA,TRBV6-5,few,TRBJ2-1,CASMIARLYNEQFF,TGTGCCAGCATGATAGCGAGGTTGTACAATGAGCAGTTCTTC
NA,TRBV7-9,few,TRBJ1-3,CASSLWERTADTIYF,TGTGCCAGCAGCTTATGGGAGAGGACAGCAGACACCATATATTTT
TRBD1,TRBV19,NA,TRBJ1-2,CASSVQGAGNYGYTF,TGTGCCAGTAGTGTTCAGGGGGCCGGTAACTATGGCTACACCTTC
NA,TRBV18,NA,TRBJ1-5,CASSPAGIGGNQPQHF,TGTGCCAGCTCACCAGCAGGGATCGGAGGCAATCAGCCCCAGCATTTT